Below are 13 T cell receptor beta chains sequenced from a single sample in a study of regulatory and conventional T cells in RAG deficiency. Using immunoSEQ multiplex PCR, the repertoire was profiled, and TCRdb retains in-frame clones only, with some absent. The table shows tens of thousands of clones, with approximately 96% occurring only once. Conventional CD4+ T cells were sorted from blood as CD25-low CD127-high cells. These data were also filed under a second study, of regulatory T cells. That source notes: The primer mix had 52 TRBV and 13 TRBJ primers.

The specimen was CD25- CD4+ T cells sorted from blood. The receptors shown here come from a human donor in good health.

The genes are TRBV19 and TRBJ1-5; D not resolved. Germline V gives CDR1 LNHDA, CDR2 SQIVND (reference sequence). V was clipped by 1 base and J by 9 bases, with 19 bases between them. The CDR3 has 16 residues. The DNA of the CDR3 is TGTGCCAGTAGTATAGGTGTTGGTGGGGAGCGTACGCCCCAGCATTTT. Translating it yields CASSIGVGGERTPQHF.

The V call is TRBV7-2, the J call TRBJ2-2; 12 bases agree with TRBD2. V lost 5 bases to trimming and J lost 5 bases; unmatched junction nucleotides: 3. The CDR3 has 15 amino acids. Germline V gives CDR1 SGHTA, CDR2 FQGNSA. As DNA, the CDR3 is TGTGCCAGCAGCAGAACTAGCGGGAGGACCGGGGAGCTGTTTTTT. It codes for CASSRTSGRTGELFF.

V and J are TRBV4-1 and TRBJ2-3, with 9 bases aligning to TRBD2. The germline CDR1 and CDR2 sequences are MGHRA and YSYEKL. The CDR3 has 17 residues. V trimming: 4 bases; J trimming: 1 base; junction bases outside the gene matches: 9. The CDR3 is CASSRGWEREGTDTQYF. CDR3 sequence (DNA): TGCGCCAGCAGCCGCGGATGGGAGCGGGAGGGCACAGATACGCAGTATTTT.

The gene calls are TRBV5-4 and TRBJ2-3; 9 positions match TRBD2. V was clipped by 4 bases and J by 0 bases; unmatched bases: 3. This CDR3 spans 15 amino acids. Per germline, CDR1 SGHNT and CDR2 YYREEE (reference sequence). The CDR3 loop is CASSVLAGSTDTQYF. CDR3 sequence (DNA): TGTGCCAGCAGCGTACTAGCGGGTAGCACAGATACGCAGTATTTT.

This clone was counted only a few times. V and J are TRBV29-1 and TRBJ2-3; D might be TRBD1 (6 bases). Trimming removed 7 bases from V and 3 bases from J, with 8 bases in between. The CDR3 runs to 11 residues. Germline V CDR1 and CDR2: SQVTM, ANQGSEA. The CDR3 region is CSADRTDTQYF. The CDR3 nucleotides are TGCAGCGCCGACAGGACAGATACGCAGTATTTT.

The chain employs TRBV30 and TRBJ2-5; D may be TRBD1 (6 bases). Germline CDR1 is GTSNPN and CDR2 is SVGIG (reference sequence). Trimming stripped 6 bases from V and 2 bases from J, with 13 bases between. The CDR3 extends over 13 amino acids. The CDR3 DNA follows: TGTGCCTGCCTGAGCAGGGGACAAGAGACCCAGTACTTC. Translated, it gives CACLSRGQETQYF. The complete variable domain, with remaining parts taken from reference TRBV30 and TRBJ2-5, reads SQTIHQWPATLVQPVGSPLSLECTVEGTSNPNLYWYRQAAGRGLQLLFYSVGIGQISSEVPQNLSASRPQDRQFILSSKKLLLSDSGFYLCACLSRGQETQYFGPGTRLLVL.

This clone was seen once. V usage is TRBV18 and J usage is TRBJ2-1, with TRBD1 as a possible D gene (6 bases). Trimming removed 1 base from V and 8 bases from J, with 18 bases in between. CDR3 length equals 16 residues. Germline-derived CDR1 and CDR2 are KGHSH and LQKENI. The CDR3 spells CASSPHHGTIGDEQFF. The CDR3 DNA follows: TGTGCCAGCTCACCACATCACGGGACAATCGGCGATGAGCAGTTCTTC.

The gene calls are TRBV6-5 and TRBJ2-7, with 9 bases matching TRBD1. The length of the CDR3 is 14 residues. Germline V CDR1 and CDR2: MNHEY, SVGAGI. J was trimmed by 0 bases and V by 8 bases; bases with no gene match: 5. CDR3 DNA: TGTGCCAGCCGAGAGGACAGGGGCTCCTACGAGCAGTACTTC. As protein: CASREDRGSYEQYF.

Concerning this clone itself: The conserved closing phenylalanine or tryptophan is absent in this CDR3, likely reflecting a read error. The chain uses TRBV7-3 and TRBJ1-2; D may be TRBD1 (6 bases). CDR1 is SGHTA and CDR2 is FQGTGA in the germline V gene. The CDR3 consists of 13 residues. V lost 3 bases and J lost 4, with 9 bases in between. CDR3 sequence: CASSFRQAYGYTL. The CDR3, as DNA: TGTGCCAGCAGCTTCAGACAGGCCTATGGCTACACCCTC.

In DNA, the CDR3 is TGTGCCAGCAGCCAAGCTAGTTCCGGGGAGCTGTTTTTT. It is translated as CASSQASSGELFF. The chain has TRBV7-8 and TRBJ2-2; the D is unclear. The germline gives CDR1 SGHVS, CDR2 FQNEAQ. Trimming removed 5 bases from V and 6 bases from J, with 10 bases in between. The CDR3 spans 13 residues.

The chain combines TRBV7-9 with TRBJ2-4, with D perhaps TRBD2 (6 bases). This CDR3 region has 18 residues. The germline V and J ends were trimmed by 1 base and 2 bases, with 18 bases remaining between them. Per germline, CDR1 SEHNR and CDR2 FQNEAQ (reference sequence). The CDR3 protein is CASSLVSGVAVTKNIQYF. The CDR3 DNA reads as TGTGCCAGCAGCTTAGTGTCGGGAGTGGCGGTAACCAAAAACATTCAGTACTTC.

This chain joins TRBV5-6 and TRBJ2-7, with 7 bases aligning to TRBD1. The V and J ends lost 1 base and 3 bases, in that order; junction bases with no gene match: 7. The CDR3 runs to 15 residues. CDR1 and CDR2 from the germline V gene are SGHDT and YYEEEE. This CDR3 reads CASSLFPGQLYEQYF. The CDR3 DNA sequence: TGTGCCAGCAGCTTGTTCCCGGGACAGCTCTACGAGCAGTACTTC.

The chain combines TRBV7-8 with TRBJ1-1; D not certain. This CDR3 is 14 amino acids long. Trimming shortened V by 3 bases and J by 2 bases, and 10 bases separated the two germline ends. Germline V gives CDR1 SGHVS, CDR2 FQNEAQ. This CDR3 is CASSFEDYNTEAFF. The CDR3 DNA sequence: TGTGCCAGCAGCTTTGAGGATTATAACACTGAAGCTTTCTTT.